This TCR beta chain was identified during a study of blood T cells in healthy people across ages. A sample-barcoded 5' primer and a J-beta primer mix were used in a second PCR of about 7 to 11 cycles. TCRdb reanalysed the 5' RACE reads using MiXCR and keeps one entry per CDR3 protein. Here the sample spans 750,000 to 950,000 distinct CDR3 sequences, 25% to 30% being singletons. The ends were cut back, 1 base at V and 2 bases at J, with 15 bases in the middle. Per the germline V gene, CDR1 is LNHNV and CDR2 is YYDKDF (reference sequence). The CDR3 has 16 residues. Every participating donor contributed around 9.5 milliliters of peripheral blood through a draw. Findings and limits, study-wide: What prevented conclusive comparison of naive and antigen-experienced cells was that PBMCs were unsorted. With age, beta diversity per million T cells declined roughly linearly, significantly by roughly 40.

Concerning this clonotype itself: Its antigen remains unknown. This may be a read error: a much more frequent sequence differs by one nucleotide.

These same data were also listed under a study on T cells of mothers and their children.

Sequenced material: blood. The V and J genes are TRBV15 and TRBJ2-7; D tentatively reads TRBD1 or TRBD2 (6 bases each). The TCR originated in a woman between 40 and 55 years old in good health. The CDR3 region is CATSRGRGQATYEQYF. In nucleotides, the CDR3 is TGTGCCACCAGCAGAGGACGGGGGCAAGCTACCTACGAGCAGTACTTC. Supplemented by reference TRBV15 and TRBJ2-7, the full variable domain reads DAMVIQNPRYQVTQFGKPVTLSCSQTLNHNVMYWYQQKSSQAPKLLFHYYDKDFNNEADTPDNFQSRRPNTSFCFLDIRSPGLGDTAMYLCATSRGRGQATYEQYFGPGTRLTVT.